This TCR beta chain was captured in a study of long-term antiretroviral therapy in people with HIV (dated by TCRdb to the early 2020s). About the full investigation: Collection of the earliest samples took place about a decade ahead of the 2015 WHO recommendation for immediate ART, at a time when ART was typically delayed until CD4 counts fell. A retrospective serial study tested whether changes in peripheral blood TRB repertoire composition and diversity were associated with ART initiation and durable HIV suppression. A total of roughly 200 cryopreserved PBMC samples came from roughly 30 adults with confirmed HIV infection and were collected serially over a mean of roughly 6 years (range 1-12). Among the roughly 30 participants with HIV, around ten were female. No cross-contamination during QIAcube processing was shown when test extractions of a monoclonal T-cell line were performed alongside a few dozen polyclonal samples. Broad study findings and their caveats: Because pre-ART samples had limited cell numbers, profiling was done on unsorted PBMC rather than on sorted CD4+ and CD8+ T cells. The samples span the years 2004 to 2017, and the ART regimens used at that time may not be as effective as current regimens. A significant increase in TRB diversity was found to be associated with ART initiation, although TRB diversity was observed to remain significantly below that of transplant donor controls even after long-term ART. Limited PBMC availability meant only the TCR beta chain was sequenced, without alpha chain pairing. Inferences about post-ART repertoire changes are limited because no data were available on ART adherence, viral resistance or therapy changes. Expanded TRB clones identified before ART initiation dominated the repertoire at all time points, although this dominance fluctuated and declined in many PLHIV after ART. Narrower CDR3 length ranges were observed in HIV repertoires than in controls, and an antigen-experienced repertoire with only a slight naive shift after ART was suggested by the network structure.

Sequencing of the TRB variable region was done with the immunoSEQ hsTCRB v3.0 assay at survey level resolution. TRB sequencing targeted a depth of about 35,000-50,000 T-cell genomes per sample. Pooled TRB libraries were sequenced on an Illumina MiSeq with a v3 150-cycle kit. The study's own analysis went as follows. Analysis of repertoires was carried out in R inside a reproducible Nextflow workflow spanning QC, data transformation and analysis. LymphoSeq2, an R package for exploring AIRR-Seq data, was used to implement the custom analyses. A few samples that yielded fewer than 5000 total TRB sequences were excluded, so that around 190 HIV repertoires were analyzed. Among the 170 to 200 HIV repertoires that were kept, almost 60 were collected before ART initiation and some 130 were collected after ART initiation. Each repertoire was downsampled to 5000 TRB nucleotide sequences, and summary statistics were averaged across 100 downsampling iterations. Only TRB sequences with CDR3 regions of at least seven amino acids were retained for analysis. Diversity was measured with a Shannon entropy-derived clonality score and the Gini coefficient. In the repertoire networks, any two of the top 5000 CDR3 amino acid sequences were connected whenever the two sequences differed by an edit distance of one. For TRB CDR3 amino acid sequences, GLIPH2 was used to predict antigen specificity groups and MHC restriction. To flag known CMV, EBV, HIV or tissue antigen associations, CDR3 amino acid sequences were matched against VDJdb and McPAS-TCR. Pre-ART, post-ART and control groups were compared with Wilcoxon signed-rank tests and Holm-Bonferroni correction. TCRdb provides this immuneACCESS table in a form limited to in-frame rearrangements. Some clones are lacking; in checked studies, under half of them reflect an unresolved V gene, and why the rest are absent is not known. The V and J calls and clone size are taken from that table; D and trimming were inferred from the DNA. The sample profile shows fewer than 55,000 clones; more than 90% of them were found once. The ten top clones hold about 2.6% of the sample.

In the case of this clone: What antigen it recognizes has not been identified. No base quality information exists; no much larger clone differs at one position.

The CDR3 goes from the cysteine to the phenylalanine over 16 residues. CDR3 DNA is the only sequence kept; it has 48 bases, read in frame from the first base. The germline V and J ends show losses of 5 bases and 1 base respectively, and no gene match explains 3 bases of the junction. Via the germline V gene (reference sequence), CDR1 is PRHDT and CDR2 FYEKMQ. Participants were included only if at least one PBMC sample before ART initiation and at least two post-ART samples were available. Treatment was received in the United States of America by all participants with HIV. Before DNA extraction, cryopreserved samples of about 0.95-10 million PBMC were thawed and then washed. At the time of the earliest PBMC sample for each participant with HIV, ages ranged from roughly 23 to 55 years. Per participant, PBMC samples came from 1-4 timepoints prior to ART initiation and 2-8 timepoints following ART initiation, for a median of 7 samples. Serial HIV viral load, CD4+ T-cell count, ART history and demographic data were obtained for every participant. Genomic DNA was extracted from unsorted PBMC with a Qiagen kit on a QIAcube, processed in batches of 12 samples.

The sample consisted of unsorted PBMCs, taken 3.7 years after starting antiretroviral therapy. The V and J genes are TRBV13 and TRBJ2-3, with 13 junctional bases fitting TRBD2. This TCR derives from a woman aged 50 to 60 with HIV. The CDR3 has the sequence CASSPGLAGGTDTQYF. The nucleotide sequence reads as follows: TGTGCCAGCAGCCCCGGACTAGCGGGGGGCACAGATACGCAGTATTTT.